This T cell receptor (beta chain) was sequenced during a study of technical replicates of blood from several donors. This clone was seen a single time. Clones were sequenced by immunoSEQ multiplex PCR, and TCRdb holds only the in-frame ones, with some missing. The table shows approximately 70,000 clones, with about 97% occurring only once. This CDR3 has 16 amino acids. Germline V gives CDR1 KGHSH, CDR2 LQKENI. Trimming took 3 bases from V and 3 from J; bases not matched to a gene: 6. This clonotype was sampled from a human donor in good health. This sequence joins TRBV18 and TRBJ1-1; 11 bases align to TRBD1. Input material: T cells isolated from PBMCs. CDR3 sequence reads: CASSPPGQGEHTEAFF. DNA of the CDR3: TGTGCCAGCTCACCTCCGGGACAGGGGGAGCACACTGAAGCTTTCTTT.